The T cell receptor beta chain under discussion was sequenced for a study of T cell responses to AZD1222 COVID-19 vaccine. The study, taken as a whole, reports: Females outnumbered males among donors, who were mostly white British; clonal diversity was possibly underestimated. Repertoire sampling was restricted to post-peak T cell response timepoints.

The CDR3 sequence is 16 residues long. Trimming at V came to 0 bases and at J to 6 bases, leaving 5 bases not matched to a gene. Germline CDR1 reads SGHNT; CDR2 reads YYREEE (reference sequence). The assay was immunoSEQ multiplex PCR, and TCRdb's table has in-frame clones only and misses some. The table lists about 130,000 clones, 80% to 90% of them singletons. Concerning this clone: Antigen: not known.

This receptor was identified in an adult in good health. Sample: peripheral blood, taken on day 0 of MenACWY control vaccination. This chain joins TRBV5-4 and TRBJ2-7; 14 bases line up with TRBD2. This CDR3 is CASSLGRLAGGGEQYF. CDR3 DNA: TGTGCCAGCAGCTTGGGACGACTAGCGGGAGGGGGCGAGCAGTACTTC.